The 17 T cell receptor beta chains in this list originate from one sample, sequenced in a study of radiotherapy plus CTLA-4 blockade in lung cancer. Clones were sequenced by immunoSEQ multiplex PCR, and TCRdb holds only the in-frame ones, with some missing. The sample lists 90,000 to 150,000 clones, more than 65% occurring once. Sequencing was performed on peripheral blood, taken from a patient treated with radiotherapy plus ipilimumab. The receptors come from a human donor with non-small cell lung cancer who had a partial response to radiotherapy plus ipilimumab.

The genes are TRBV11-2 and TRBJ1-1, with D possibly being TRBD1 (6 bases). CDR3 size: 14 residues. Germline V gene sequence: CDR1 SGHAT, CDR2 FQNNGV. Trimming took off 0 bases at V and 6 bases at J, with 11 bases between the two ends. The CDR3 sequence: CASSLDRGRAEAFF. CDR3 bases: TGTGCCAGCAGCTTAGACAGGGGCCGGGCTGAAGCTTTCTTT.

The chain links TRBV27 to TRBJ1-2; D is undetermined. This CDR3 contains 13 residues. Trimming took off 3 bases at V and 2 bases at J, with 7 bases between the two ends. The germline gives CDR1 MNHEY, CDR2 SMNVEV (reference sequence). CDR3 nucleotides: TGTGCCAGCAGTTTTGGCCCCAACTATGGCTACACCTTC. Translation: CASSFGPNYGYTF.

With respect to this clone: Relative to the germline gene, one junction end is altered; a read error may explain this. The chain joins TRBV7-7 to TRBJ1-5; 7 bases agree with TRBD1. Germline V gene data show CDR1 as SSHAT and CDR2 as FNYEAQ (reference sequence). The CDR3 spans 13 residues. The CDR3 sequence: CASSPGTDQPQHF. The CDR3 bases are TGTGCTAGCAGCCCTGGGACAGATCAGCCCCAGCATTTT.

The chain carries TRBV28 and TRBJ2-7, with 9 bases aligning to TRBD2. The CDR3 length is 15 residues. The V segment lost 6 bases and the J segment 1 base; nucleotides outside the gene matches: 7. Germline CDR1 is MDHEN and CDR2 is SYDVKM. CDR3 protein: CASRRSGSGSYEQYF. Here the CDR3 DNA reads TGTGCCAGCAGACGTAGCGGGAGCGGGTCCTACGAGCAGTACTTC.

The chain combines TRBV6-4 with TRBJ2-3; TRBD2 agrees at 12 bases. Trimming at V came to 3 bases and at J to 6 bases, leaving 7 bases not matched to a gene. This CDR3 spans 16 amino acids. CDR1 and CDR2 (germline): MRHNA, SNTAGT. The CDR3 nucleotides are TGTGCCAGCAGTGATTCTAGCGGGAGGGCCTCGGATACGCAGTATTTT. Protein product: CASSDSSGRASDTQYF.

The V gene is TRBV5-8, the J gene TRBJ2-5; weak D call: TRBD2 (6 bases). CDR1 is SGHTS, CDR2 YDEGEE, per germline. The CDR3 has 14 amino acids. The V end was cut by 4 bases, the J end by 5 bases, with 15 bases between. The CDR3 loop is CASSPGTSLETQYF. CDR3 nucleotide sequence: TGTGCCAGCAGCCCTGGGACTTCACTGGAGACCCAGTACTTC.

This chain links TRBV30 with TRBJ2-2; 7 bases are a match to TRBD2. Germline assignment: CDR1 GTSNPN and CDR2 SVGIG (reference sequence). Trimming at V came to 4 bases and at J to 5 bases, leaving 10 bases not matched to a gene. This CDR3 region has 15 residues. CDR3 sequence reads: CAWISMRELTGELFF. The DNA of the CDR3 is TGTGCCTGGATAAGTATGCGGGAGCTAACCGGGGAGCTGTTTTTT.

This rearrangement joins TRBV28 to TRBJ1-1; no firm D call. This CDR3 region has 14 residues. Trimming shortened V by 2 bases and J by 6 bases, and 13 bases separated the two germline ends. CDR1 and CDR2 (germline): MDHEN, SYDVKM. CDR3 bases: TGTGCCAGCAGTTTAAAGCTTTTAATCGCTGAAGCTTTCTTT. It codes for CASSLKLLIAEAFF. The whole variable domain, remainder taken from reference TRBV28 and TRBJ1-1, is DVKVTQSSRYLVKRTGEKVFLECVQDMDHENMFWYRQDPGLGLRLIYFSYDVKMKEKGDIPEGYSVSREKKERFSLILESASTNQTSMYLCASSLKLLIAEAFFGQGTRLTVV.

The chain is built from TRBV2 and TRBJ2-7, with 8 bases fitting TRBD2. Looked up from germline, CDR1 is SNHLY and CDR2 is FYNNEI. After removal of 5 bases from V and 7 bases from J, the junction contained 13 bases not matched to a gene. There are 15 residues in the CDR3. CDR3 DNA sequence: TGTGCCAGCAGTCTGACGGGGGGACTAGGGGCAGAGCAGTACGTC. As protein: CASSLTGGLGAEQYV.

J is TRBJ2-1 and V is TRBV30, with D possibly matching TRBD2 (5 bases). Germline lookup yields CDR1 GTSNPN and CDR2 SVGIG (reference sequence). This CDR3 contains 13 residues. Between the trimmed V and J ends, which lost 2 bases and 8 bases, there was a span of 13 bases. For the CDR3, the DNA is TGTGCCTGGAGTAGGAGTGGACTGGATGAGCAGTTCTTC. Encoded protein: CAWSRSGLDEQFF.

The V and J genes are TRBV4-3 and TRBJ2-1; 9 positions match TRBD2. Germline CDR1 reads LGHNA; CDR2 reads YSLEER. The CDR3 extends over 18 amino acids. The V and J ends lost 0 bases and 9 bases, in that order; junction bases with no gene match: 15. CDR3 amino acids: CASSQDWGLAGSSGEQFF. The CDR3 region has the DNA TGCGCCAGCAGCCAAGATTGGGGGCTAGCGGGATCCTCCGGTGAGCAGTTCTTC.

V and J are TRBV4-1 and TRBJ2-7; the D is unclear. V shed 2 bases and J shed 2 bases, with 13 bases lying between them. Germline assignment: CDR1 MGHRA and CDR2 YSYEKL. The CDR3 is made up of 15 amino acids. CDR3 sequence: CASSQQTESPYEQYF. As DNA, the CDR3 is TGCGCCAGCAGCCAACAAACGGAGTCCCCCTACGAGCAGTACTTC.

The chain uses TRBV4-1 and TRBJ1-5, with 9 positions matching TRBD1. The junction had 5 bases not matched to a gene; V was cut back by 4 bases and J by 7 bases. The CDR3 is 14 amino acids. Germline CDR1 MGHRA, CDR2 YSYEKL. CDR3 nucleotide sequence: TGCGCCAGCAGCCGAGGACAGGGGAGGCAGCCCCAGCATTTT. It encodes CASSRGQGRQPQHF.

This chain links TRBV28 with TRBJ2-1, with D possibly matching TRBD1 (5 bases). The CDR3 totals 16 residues. Per germline, CDR1 MDHEN and CDR2 SYDVKM. Trimming removed 5 bases from V and 3 bases from J, with 17 bases in between. For the CDR3, the DNA is TGTGCCAGCAGTCTTCCGACAGAGTGGAACTACAATGAGCAGTTCTTC. Translated, it gives CASSLPTEWNYNEQFF.

V usage is TRBV4-1 and J usage is TRBJ1-5, with D possibly matching TRBD1 (5 bases). This CDR3 comprises 17 residues. V was trimmed by 5 bases and J by 5 bases, leaving 22 bases between them. Germline V CDR1 and CDR2: MGHRA, YSYEKL. The CDR3 region is CASSDYLRGRRDQPQHF. CDR3 bases: TGCGCCAGCAGCGACTATCTCCGGGGCAGGAGGGATCAGCCCCAGCATTTT.

The chain has TRBV5-4 and TRBJ2-1, with TRBD2 identical over 11 bases. Germline lookup yields CDR1 SGHNT and CDR2 YYREEE (reference sequence). Losses at the gene ends were 4 bases for V and 3 bases for J; bases not matched to a gene: 3. This CDR3 spans 15 amino acids. The CDR3 region is CASSATSGSYNEQFF. The CDR3 nucleotides are TGTGCCAGCAGCGCAACTAGCGGGAGCTACAATGAGCAGTTCTTC.

The rearrangement joins TRBV9 to TRBJ1-1, with a tentative D call TRBD1 (5 bases). The V gene lost 3 bases and the J gene lost 0 bases, with 6 bases spanning the gap. The CDR3 spans 13 residues. Germline V gene data show CDR1 as SGDLS and CDR2 as YYNGEE. The CDR3 loop is CASSEQVNTEAFF. In DNA, the CDR3 is TGTGCCAGCAGCGAACAGGTGAACACTGAAGCTTTCTTT.